This TCR beta chain was found in a study of Ad26.COV2.S vaccination and SARS-CoV-2 variants. The treatment: about 20 received Ad26.COV2.S at low or high dose, single or two shots; a few received placebo; per-sample allocation not given. At day 63 after the first vaccine or placebo injection, samples were drawn. Trimming removed 4 bases at V and 0 bases at J, with 16 bases between. This CDR3 contains 17 residues. Germline assignment: CDR1 LNHDA and CDR2 SQIVND (reference sequence). Clones were sequenced by immunoSEQ multiplex PCR, and TCRdb holds only the in-frame ones, with some missing. The data show 300,000 to 400,000 clones, about 86% seen once.

The sequence derives from a person between 18 and 60 years old who received the Ad26.COV2.S COVID-19 vaccine or a placebo. The rearrangement uses TRBV19 and TRBJ1-5, with D tentatively TRBD1 (5 bases). The source material was peripheral blood, sampled in a trial of Ad26.COV2.S vaccine versus placebo. CDR3 in amino acids: CASSRPPGTYSNQPQHF. The CDR3, as DNA: TGTGCCAGTAGTAGACCTCCCGGGACGTATAGCAATCAGCCCCAGCATTTT. The full variable domain, with the rest looked up from reference TRBV19 and TRBJ1-5, is DGGITQSPKYLFRKEGQNVTLSCEQNLNHDAMYWYRQDPGQGLRLIYYSQIVNDFQKGDIAEGYSVSREKKESFPLTVTSAQKNPTAFYLCASSRPPGTYSNQPQHFGDGTRLSIL.